A single T cell receptor (beta chain) is shown here with its context. Trimming cost V 4 bases and J 5 bases; bases outside gene matches: 7. Per germline, CDR1 MNHEY and CDR2 SVGAGI. This CDR3 is 14 amino acids long. Original processing methods: Amplification with reference gene primers provided the estimates of nucleated cell counts. TCRdb's copy holds only in-frame clones and misses some; the assay was immunoSEQ multiplex PCR. D and trimming were read from the DNA, whereas the V and J calls and clone size are those reported in that table. The sample carries about 110,000 clones, around 80% recorded once. This entry comes from a study of blood T cell repertoires in COVID-19. Background on the study: T cells, B-cell-depleted T cells, or PBMCs supplied cDNA or gDNA.

The receptor comes from a woman aged 80 or over with active or convalescent COVID-19. The sample was peripheral blood. This chain joins TRBV6-5 and TRBJ2-7; 8 nucleotides align to TRBD2. The CDR3 nucleotides read TGTGCCAGCAGTTCGATAGCGGGATTTCACGAGCAGTACTTC. Residues: CASSSIAGFHEQYF.